This T cell receptor (beta chain) is drawn from a study of PD-L1 blockade in urothelial cancer. The length of the CDR3 is 15 residues. The ends were cut back, 6 bases at V and 5 bases at J, with 19 bases in the middle. From germline, CDR1 is SGHVS and CDR2 FNYEAQ. Clones were sequenced by immunoSEQ multiplex PCR, and TCRdb holds only the in-frame ones, with some missing. The sample lists some 24,000 clones, more than 70% seen once, with 8% to 10% in the top ten. V usage is TRBV7-6 and J usage is TRBJ2-5, with a possible D match to TRBD2 (6 bases). The clonotype comes from a man in his 70s with urothelial cancer. This specimen was PBMCs, taken around atezolizumab (anti-PD-L1) treatment. The CDR3 region has the DNA TGTGCCAGCAGTCCACTACTCGACAGCGGGGAGACCCAGTACTTC. As protein: CASSPLLDSGETQYF.